The 27 T cell receptor beta chains below all came from one sample that was sequenced in a study of untreated major depressive disorder. Whole-study findings and limits: CD4+ T cells from depressed patients used TRBV05-01 (Vbeta 5.1) more often than controls.

Their recognized antigens are unknown. Sequencing was performed with immunoSEQ multiplex PCR; in TCRdb, only in-frame clones are kept and a portion is missing. The sample holds about 20,000 clones; 92% are singletons and the top ten take approximately 0.6%. Source material: CD4+ T cells from PBMCs. The receptors here all came from a woman between 35 and 50 years old with major depressive disorder.

This chain uses TRBV7-9 with TRBJ1-1, with D unclear. The CDR3 has 13 amino acids. CDR1 and CDR2 from the germline V gene are SEHNR and FQNEAQ (reference sequence). The V gene lost 0 bases and the J gene lost 6 bases, with 8 bases spanning the gap. This CDR3 reads CASSLALPAEAFF. The CDR3, as DNA: TGTGCCAGCAGCTTAGCGCTTCCGGCTGAAGCTTTCTTT. Based on the CDR3 plus reference TRBV7-9 and TRBJ1-1, the full variable domain is DTGVSQNPRHKITKRGQNVTFRCDPISEHNRLYWYRQTLGQGPEFLTYFQNEAQLEKSRLLSDRFSAERPKGSFSTLEIQRTEQGDSAMYLCASSLALPAEAFFGQGTRLTVV.

J is TRBJ2-3 and V is TRBV5-1; perhaps TRBD1 as D (5 bases). Between the trimmed V and J ends, which lost 3 bases and 1 base, there was a span of 6 bases. The CDR3 runs 13 residues. CDR1 is SGHRS, CDR2 YFSETQ, per germline. The CDR3 protein is CASSSGRTDTQYF. The CDR3 DNA reads TGCGCCAGCAGCTCAGGGCGCACAGATACGCAGTATTTT.

The V and J genes are TRBV6-1 and TRBJ2-1; the D is unclear. Germline CDR1 and CDR2: MNHNS and SASEGT. The CDR3 loop spans 14 amino acids. The germline V and J ends were trimmed by 4 bases and 2 bases, with 9 bases remaining between them. This chain's CDR3 is CASSGAAPYNEQFF. CDR3 coding DNA: TGTGCCAGCAGTGGGGCAGCCCCCTACAATGAGCAGTTCTTC.

The chain employs TRBV2 and TRBJ2-5; possibly TRBD1 for D (5 bases). Germline lookup yields CDR1 SNHLY and CDR2 FYNNEI. Trimming took off 6 bases at V and 7 bases at J, with 12 bases between the two ends. The CDR3 has 12 residues. The CDR3 is CASRRQGGTQYF. CDR3 DNA: TGTGCCAGCAGACGGCAGGGTGGGACCCAGTACTTC.

This clone has a single count. The V and J genes are TRBV5-1 and TRBJ1-6; unclear D gene. Germline CDR1 reads SGHRS; CDR2 reads YFSETQ. Trimming took 5 bases from V and 2 from J, leaving 14 bases between them. The CDR3 extends over 16 amino acids. The DNA for the CDR3 is TGCGCCAGCAGGAAGGCAGGCTACCCCTATAATTCACCCCTCCACTTT. This encodes CASRKAGYPYNSPLHF.

The rearrangement links TRBV6-1 to TRBJ1-5; D unclear. The CDR3 spans 12 residues. Trimming left V 6 bases short and J 1 base short, with 4 bases between. CDR1 MNHNS and CDR2 SASEGT come from the germline V gene. CDR3 bases: TGTGCCAGCAGGGACAGCAATCAGCCCCAGCATTTT. Amino acid sequence: CASRDSNQPQHF.

The chain links TRBV10-1 to TRBJ1-1; D gene uncertain. Germline V CDR1 and CDR2: WNHNN, SYGVQD (reference sequence). This CDR3 comprises 16 residues. V shed 5 bases and J shed 1 base, with 17 bases lying between them. The CDR3 loop reads CASSWSGRSKNTEAFF. CDR3 sequence (DNA): TGCGCCAGCAGTTGGTCGGGGAGATCGAAGAACACTGAAGCTTTCTTT.

This clone was detected only once. The chain is built from TRBV7-2 and TRBJ2-7; D perhaps matches TRBD2 (5 bases). V shed 5 bases and J shed 4 bases, with 12 bases lying between them. This CDR3 has 13 amino acids. Germline CDR1 reads SGHTA; CDR2 reads FQGNSA. The CDR3 reads CASSASPGYEQYV. The CDR3 bases are TGTGCCAGCAGCGCCTCCCCGGGATACGAGCAGTACGTC.

J is TRBJ1-2 and V is TRBV5-1, with TRBD1 matching over 7 bases. CDR1 is SGHRS, CDR2 YFSETQ, per germline. J gave up 8 bases and V 5 bases, and 15 bases lay outside the gene matches. The CDR3 is made up of 15 amino acids. CDR3 region: CASSTTLTGIGGYTF. CDR3 in DNA: TGCGCCAGCAGTACAACTTTGACAGGGATAGGGGGCTACACCTTC.

The chain links TRBV2 to TRBJ2-1, with D possibly TRBD2 on 5 matching bases. The germline gives CDR1 SNHLY, CDR2 FYNNEI. Trimming cost V 7 bases and J 8 bases, with 9 bases left between them. The CDR3 contains 11 residues. CDR3 sequence reads: CASILAYEQFF. CDR3 DNA sequence: TGTGCCAGCATTCTAGCCTATGAGCAGTTCTTC.

This sequence joins TRBV7-2 and TRBJ2-7; TRBD1 matches at 8 bases. V dropped 1 base and J dropped 6; count of bases not matched to a gene: 5. The CDR3 length is 14 residues. Germline V gives CDR1 SGHTA, CDR2 FQGNSA. The CDR3 here is CASSLGGDRSEQYF. The DNA of the CDR3 is TGTGCCAGCAGCTTAGGCGGGGACAGGAGCGAGCAGTACTTC. The variable domain in full, completed from reference TRBV7-2 and TRBJ2-7, reads GAGVSQSPSNKVTEKGKDVELRCDPISGHTALYWYRQSLGQGLEFLIYFQGNSAPDKSGLPSDRFSAERTGGSVSTLTIQRTQQEDSAVYLCASSLGGDRSEQYFGPGTRLTVT.

The chain uses TRBV5-1 and TRBJ2-5; TRBD1 matches 7 bases. The length of the CDR3 is 15 residues. Germline V gene lookup returns CDR1 SGHRS and CDR2 YFSETQ. The V and J ends lost 4 bases and 5 bases, in that order; junction bases with no gene match: 11. The CDR3 sequence: CASSPQGTNGETQYF. The CDR3 DNA is TGCGCCAGCAGCCCACAGGGGACAAACGGTGAGACCCAGTACTTC.

The chain links TRBV4-1 to TRBJ1-1, with D unclear. The germline CDR1 and CDR2 sequences are MGHRA and YSYEKL. The CDR3 is 18 residues long. V was cut by 1 base and J by 5 bases, with 23 bases left in between. The CDR3 nucleotides are TGCGCCAGCAGCCAAGGCGGCATACTACAGCTATCCAGAACTGAAGCTTTCTTT. The encoded protein is CASSQGGILQLSRTEAFF.

The chain combines TRBV5-1 with TRBJ2-7; the D call may be TRBD1 or TRBD2 (5 bases each). Germline CDR1 SGHRS, CDR2 YFSETQ. The CDR3 contains 16 residues. Trimming took off 0 bases at V and 4 bases at J, with 17 bases between the two ends. The CDR3 loop is CASSLGPGQSGYEQYF. The DNA of the CDR3 is TGCGCCAGCAGCTTGGGACCCGGACAAAGCGGATACGAGCAGTACTTC.

V usage is TRBV28 and J usage is TRBJ1-1, with D possibly being TRBD1 (6 bases). The CDR3 extends over 17 amino acids. V gave up 6 bases and J gave up 5 bases, with 25 bases separating them. In germline, CDR1 is MDHEN, CDR2 SYDVKM. CDR3 DNA sequence: TGTGCCAGCAGGGTGACAGGATTCTCCCCCTGGGGGACTGAAGCTTTCTTT. The encoded protein is CASRVTGFSPWGTEAFF.

The chain links TRBV6-1 to TRBJ1-1; no clear D. CDR1 is MNHNS and CDR2 is SASEGT in the germline V gene. The CDR3 contains 13 residues. Trimming cost V 8 bases and J 3 bases, with 13 bases left between them. CDR3 DNA sequence: TGTGCCAGCCGTCGGGAGGCGGACACTGAAGCTTTCTTT. Translating it yields CASRREADTEAFF.

The count of this clone is one. CDR3 nucleotide sequence: TGTGCCAGCAGCCCCGTAGGGGGGGGAAGGACAGATACGCAGTATTTT. Translation: CASSPVGGGRTDTQYF. The chain has TRBV14 and TRBJ2-3, with a weak D call TRBD2 (7 bases). V shed 4 bases and J shed 3 bases, with 17 bases lying between them. This CDR3 has 16 residues. CDR1 and CDR2 from the germline V gene are SGHDN and FVKESK.

J is TRBJ1-2 and V is TRBV27; D call uncertain. Germline V gives CDR1 MNHEY, CDR2 SMNVEV (reference sequence). CDR3 size: 14 residues. Trimming shortened V by 5 bases and J by 4 bases, and 14 bases separated the two germline ends. The DNA of the CDR3 is TGTGCCAGCAGTAATAACCCTAGAGGCTATGGCTACACCTTC. Its translation is CASSNNPRGYGYTF.

The V and J genes are TRBV6-4 and TRBJ1-1; no firm D call. The germline gives CDR1 MRHNA, CDR2 SNTAGT. There are 13 residues in the CDR3. V was cut by 1 base and J by 8 bases, with 11 bases left in between. DNA for the CDR3: TGTGCCAGCAGTGACTTGGCAGGAACAGAAGCTTTCTTT. Protein product: CASSDLAGTEAFF.

The chain is built from TRBV10-3 and TRBJ2-3; unclear D gene. CDR1 is ENHRY, CDR2 SYGVKD, per germline. Between the trimmed V and J ends, which lost 8 bases and 5 bases, there was a span of 14 bases. The CDR3 is 13 residues long. CDR3 loop: CAIGIVIGDTQYF. In DNA form, the CDR3 reads TGTGCCATCGGGATCGTAATAGGAGATACGCAGTATTTT.

The chain couples TRBV18 to TRBJ1-1; TRBD1 matches at 8 bases. The CDR3 is made up of 16 amino acids. V lost 6 bases and J lost 3; bases outside the gene matches: 12. CDR1 and CDR2 from the germline V gene are KGHSH and LQKENI. The CDR3 DNA is TGTGCCAGCTCTCAAGGACAGGGCTTAGGATACACTGAAGCTTTCTTT. This gives the protein CASSQGQGLGYTEAFF.

The chain recombines TRBV6-6 with TRBJ2-6; 7 bases match TRBD1. The CDR3 is 13 amino acids. In germline, CDR1 is MNHNY, CDR2 SVGAGI (reference sequence). After removal of 10 bases from V and 4 bases from J, the junction contained 4 bases not matched to a gene. The CDR3 coding sequence is TGTGCCAACAGGGGTCCCGGGGCCAACGTCCTGACTTTC. Translating it yields CANRGPGANVLTF.

The rearrangement links TRBV5-4 to TRBJ2-2; D unclear. V lost 1 base, J lost 4 bases, and 2 bases lay in between. The CDR3 is 12 amino acids. The germline V gene has CDR1 SGHNT and CDR2 YYREEE (reference sequence). This chain's CDR3 is CASSLSTGELFF. The CDR3 DNA is TGTGCCAGCAGCTTGAGCACCGGGGAGCTGTTTTTT.

This rearrangement joins TRBV6-4 to TRBJ1-5; D unclear. The CDR3 consists of 12 residues. Trimming cost V 8 bases and J 3 bases, with 8 bases left between them. CDR1 and CDR2 from the germline V gene are MRHNA and SNTAGT. The CDR3 bases are TGTGCCAGCGGACTCCCCAATCAGCCCCAGCATTTT. It specifies CASGLPNQPQHF.

This sequence joins TRBV18 and TRBJ2-5; TRBD1 matches 9 bases. Unmatched junction bases numbered 6, after V lost 3 bases and J lost 4 bases. This CDR3 spans 15 amino acids. CDR1 is KGHSH and CDR2 is LQKENI in the germline V gene. The CDR3 nucleotides are TGTGCCAGCTCACCTAAACAGGGGGCTGGAGAGACCCAGTACTTC. Translating gives CASSPKQGAGETQYF.

V usage is TRBV6-1 and J usage is TRBJ1-1; D ambiguous. The germline CDR1 and CDR2 sequences are MNHNS and SASEGT. The V and J ends lost 3 bases and 5 bases respectively, with 10 bases between them. The CDR3 spans 13 residues. The CDR3 coding sequence is TGTGCCAGCAGTGATCGGGGTCTAACTGAAGCTTTCTTT. Its translation: CASSDRGLTEAFF.

V usage is TRBV6-5 and J usage is TRBJ1-4, with D hard to call. Deletions cut 6 bases from V and 8 bases from J, with 19 bases between. CDR3 length: 15 residues. The V gene's germline CDR1 is MNHEY and CDR2 SVGAGI. This CDR3 is CASSPSDLFGEKLFF. The CDR3 region has the DNA TGTGCCAGCAGCCCCTCGGACCTCTTCGGGGAAAAACTGTTTTTT.